This T cell receptor (beta chain) stems from a study of blood T cell repertoires in COVID-19. For the study at large: Some COVID-19 samples were acute and others convalescent; all came from the United States, Italy and Spain. From T cells, B-cell-depleted T cells, or PBMCs came the material, which was cDNA or gDNA.

Original handling: Amplified reference gene primers provided the basis for estimating nucleated cell counts. Only in-frame clones appear in the TCRdb table, and some are missing; sequencing was by immunoSEQ multiplex PCR. The D gene and trimming were derived from the DNA, and the V and J assignments and clone size from that table. The profile shows 120,000 to 150,000 clones, roughly 80% of them singletons. The table lists this clone with a few counts. Germline loops: CDR1 SGHVT, CDR2 SQSDAQ. V was clipped by 5 bases and J by 4 bases; unmatched bases: 13. The CDR3 sequence is 17 residues long. Sequencing was done on a sample of peripheral blood. V and J are TRBV7-4 and TRBJ1-5; TRBD1 aligns across 8 bases. The sequence was obtained from a human donor in a cohort sampled during active COVID-19. The CDR3 reads CASSRPSTGARNQPQHF. The CDR3 DNA reads as TGTGCCAGCAGCCGACCCTCGACAGGGGCCAGGAATCAGCCCCAGCATTTT.